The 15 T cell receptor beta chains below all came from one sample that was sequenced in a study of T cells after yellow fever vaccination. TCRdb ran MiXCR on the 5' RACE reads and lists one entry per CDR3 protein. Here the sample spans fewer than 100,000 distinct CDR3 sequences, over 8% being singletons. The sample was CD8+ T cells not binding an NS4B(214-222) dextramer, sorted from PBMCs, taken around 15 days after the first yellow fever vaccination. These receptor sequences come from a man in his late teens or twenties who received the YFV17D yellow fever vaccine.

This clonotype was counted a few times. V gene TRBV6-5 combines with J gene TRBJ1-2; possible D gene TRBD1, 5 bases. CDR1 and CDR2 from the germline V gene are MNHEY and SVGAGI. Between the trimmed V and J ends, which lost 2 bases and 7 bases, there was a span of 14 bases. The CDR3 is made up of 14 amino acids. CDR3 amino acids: CASSYQGALGGYTF. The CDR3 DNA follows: TGTGCCAGCAGTTACCAGGGCGCCCTTGGTGGCTACACCTTC.

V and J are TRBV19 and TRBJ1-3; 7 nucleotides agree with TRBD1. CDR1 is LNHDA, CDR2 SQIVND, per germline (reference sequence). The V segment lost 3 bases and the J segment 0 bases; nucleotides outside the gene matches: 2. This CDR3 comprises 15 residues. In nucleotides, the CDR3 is TGTGCCAGTAGTATCGGGACAGCCTCTGGAAACACCATATATTTT. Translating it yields CASSIGTASGNTIYF.

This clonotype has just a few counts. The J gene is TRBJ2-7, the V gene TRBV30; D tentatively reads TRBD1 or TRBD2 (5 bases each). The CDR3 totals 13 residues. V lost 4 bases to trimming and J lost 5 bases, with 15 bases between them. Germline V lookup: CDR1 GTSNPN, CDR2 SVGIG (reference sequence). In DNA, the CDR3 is TGTGCCTGGAAGGGGCAGCGGCCAAACGAGCAGTACTTC. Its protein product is CAWKGQRPNEQYF.

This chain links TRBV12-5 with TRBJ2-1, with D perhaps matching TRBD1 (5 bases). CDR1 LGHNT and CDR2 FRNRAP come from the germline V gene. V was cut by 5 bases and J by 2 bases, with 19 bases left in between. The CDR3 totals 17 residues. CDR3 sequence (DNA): TGTGCTAGTGGTGCAACCCTCCAGGGTAGGACCTACAATGAGCAGTTCTTC. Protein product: CASGATLQGRTYNEQFF.

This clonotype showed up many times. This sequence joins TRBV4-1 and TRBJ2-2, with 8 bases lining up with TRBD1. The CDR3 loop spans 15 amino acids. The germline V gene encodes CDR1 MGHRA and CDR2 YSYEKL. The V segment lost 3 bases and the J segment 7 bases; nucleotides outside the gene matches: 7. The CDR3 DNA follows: TGCGCCAGCAGCCACCCCCAGGGGGCGGGCGGGGAGCTGTTTTTT. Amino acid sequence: CASSHPQGAGGELFF.

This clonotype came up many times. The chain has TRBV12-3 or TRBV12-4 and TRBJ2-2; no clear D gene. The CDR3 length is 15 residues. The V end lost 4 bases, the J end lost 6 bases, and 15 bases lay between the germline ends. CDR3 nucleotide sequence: TGTGCCAGCAGTTCCCCGCTGGGTGAGGCCGGGGAGCTGTTTTTT. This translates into CASSSPLGEAGELFF.

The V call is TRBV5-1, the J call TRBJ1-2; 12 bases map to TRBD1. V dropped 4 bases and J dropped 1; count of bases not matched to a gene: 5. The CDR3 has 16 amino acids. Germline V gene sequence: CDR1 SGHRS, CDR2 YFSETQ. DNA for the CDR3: TGCGCCAGCAGCACCCGGGACAGGGGGCTTAACTATGGCTACACCTTC. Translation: CASSTRDRGLNYGYTF.

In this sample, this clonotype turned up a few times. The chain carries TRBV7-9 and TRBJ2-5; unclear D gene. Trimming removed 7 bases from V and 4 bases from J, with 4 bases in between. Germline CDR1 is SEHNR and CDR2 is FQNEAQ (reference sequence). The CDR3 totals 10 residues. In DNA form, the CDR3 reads TGTGCCAGCAAGGGAGAGACCCAGTACTTC. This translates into CASKGETQYF.

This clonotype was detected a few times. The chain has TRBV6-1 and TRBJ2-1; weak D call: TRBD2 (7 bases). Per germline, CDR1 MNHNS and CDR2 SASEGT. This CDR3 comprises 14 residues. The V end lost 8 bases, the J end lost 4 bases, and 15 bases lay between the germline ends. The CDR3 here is CASGGGLIYNEQFF. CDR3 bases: TGTGCCAGCGGGGGGGGCCTTATTTACAATGAGCAGTTCTTC.

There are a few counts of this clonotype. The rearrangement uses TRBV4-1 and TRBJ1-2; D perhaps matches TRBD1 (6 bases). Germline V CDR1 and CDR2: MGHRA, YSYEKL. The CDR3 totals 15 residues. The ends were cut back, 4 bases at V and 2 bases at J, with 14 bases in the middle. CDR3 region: CASSPRTDYNYGYTF. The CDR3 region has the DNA TGCGCCAGCAGCCCCCGGACAGATTACAACTATGGCTACACCTTC.

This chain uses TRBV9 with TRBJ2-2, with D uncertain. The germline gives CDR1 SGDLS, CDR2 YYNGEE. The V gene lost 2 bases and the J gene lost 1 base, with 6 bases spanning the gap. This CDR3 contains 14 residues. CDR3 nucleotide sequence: TGTGCCAGCAGCGTCGCCCAGAACACCGGGGAGCTGTTTTTT. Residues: CASSVAQNTGELFF.

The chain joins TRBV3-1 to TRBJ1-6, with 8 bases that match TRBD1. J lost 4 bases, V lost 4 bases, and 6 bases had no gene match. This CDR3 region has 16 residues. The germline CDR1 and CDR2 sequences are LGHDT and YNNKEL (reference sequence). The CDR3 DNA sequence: TGTGCCAGCAGCCGTGAAGGGGACAGGTATAATTCACCCCTCCACTTT. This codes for CASSREGDRYNSPLHF.

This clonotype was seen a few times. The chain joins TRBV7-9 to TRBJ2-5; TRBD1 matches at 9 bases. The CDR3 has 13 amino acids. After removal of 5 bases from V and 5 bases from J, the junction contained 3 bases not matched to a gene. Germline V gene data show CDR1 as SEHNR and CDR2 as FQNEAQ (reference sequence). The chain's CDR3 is CASSLGQGETQYF. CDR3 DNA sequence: TGTGCCAGCAGCCTAGGACAGGGGGAGACCCAGTACTTC. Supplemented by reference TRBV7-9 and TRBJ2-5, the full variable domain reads DTGVSQNPRHKITKRGQNVTFRCDPISEHNRLYWYRQTLGQGPEFLTYFQNEAQLEKSRLLSDRFSAERPKGSFSTLEIQRTEQGDSAMYLCASSLGQGETQYFGPGTRLLVL.

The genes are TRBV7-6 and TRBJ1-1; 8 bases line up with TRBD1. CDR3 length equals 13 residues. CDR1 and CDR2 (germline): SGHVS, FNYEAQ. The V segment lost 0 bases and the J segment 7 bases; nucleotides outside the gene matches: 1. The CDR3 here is CASSLATGDEAFF. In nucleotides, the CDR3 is TGTGCCAGCAGCTTAGCGACAGGGGATGAAGCTTTCTTT.

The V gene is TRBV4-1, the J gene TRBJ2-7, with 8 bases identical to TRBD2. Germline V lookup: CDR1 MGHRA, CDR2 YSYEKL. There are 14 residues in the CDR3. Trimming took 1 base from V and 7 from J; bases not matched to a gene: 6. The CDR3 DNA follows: TGCGCCAGCAGCCAAGTTGCGGGGGGCCGGGAGCAGTACGTC. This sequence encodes CASSQVAGGREQYV.